This T cell receptor (beta chain) was profiled in a study of a mutant IDH1 vaccine in newly diagnosed glioma. Study-level background: Treated patients had a mean age of 40.4 years and a sex split that was roughly 60% male and about 40% female.

The protocol was immunoSEQ multiplex PCR, while the TCRdb copy is restricted to in-frame clones and leaves out a portion. The sample holds about 40,000 clones; 65% to 90% are singletons and the top ten take about 17%. Time point given: week 47, end of study. Alongside topical imiquimod, each dose of vaccine comprised 300 ug of mutant IDH1 20-mer peptide. Eight vaccine doses were administered to patients at weeks 1, 3, 5, 7, 11, 15, 19 and 23. Findings and caveats of the study: Detectable vaccine-induced immune responses arose in about 93% of patients.

Remarks on this clone: Its antigen is still unknown.

The CDR3 length is 14 residues. CDR1 and CDR2 from the germline V gene are SGHDT and YYEEEE. With V trimmed by 1 base and J by 6 bases, 4 bases remained unmatched. The sequence was collected from a man aged 18 to 35 with glioma. Some clones in this sample may be carry-over from other donors' samples. This chain uses TRBV5-6 with TRBJ2-1; 7 nucleotides match TRBD2. The material was PBMCs, obtained from a glioma patient whose treatment included an IDH1 peptide vaccine. The CDR3 DNA reads TGTGCCAGCAGCTTGCTCTGGACTAGCAATGAGCAGTTCTTC. Amino acid sequence: CASSLLWTSNEQFF.